Following are 14 T cell receptor beta chains from one sample sequenced in a study of beta chain features in type 1 diabetes. What these receptors recognize is not known. Reverse transcription of all isolated RNA meant that expressed TCRB transcripts were sequenced. Libraries were prepared by immunoSEQ multiplex PCR; TCRdb keeps only in-frame clonotypes and omits some of them. The repertoire holds about 400,000 clones, with over 9.5% as singletons. Study results and caveats: Patients with Type 1 diabetes showed moderately but significantly shorter TCRB CDR3s in all four CD4+ subsets.

The specimen was naive CD4+ T cells from blood. These receptors came from a young woman with type 1 diabetes.

This clone occurred a few times. The chain joins TRBV14 to TRBJ2-7; 8 bases are shared with TRBD2. CDR1 is SGHDN and CDR2 is FVKESK in the germline V gene. This CDR3 spans 14 amino acids. V shed 0 bases, J shed 9 bases, and the junction held 7 bases outside the gene matches. In nucleotides, the CDR3 is TGTGCCAGCAGCCAAGAACTAGCGGCCTTTGCGCAGTACTTC. Translated: CASSQELAAFAQYF.

This clone appeared once. Other DNA sequences in this sample translate to the same CDR3. This sequence joins TRBV5-1 and TRBJ1-4; 8 nucleotides agree with TRBD1. J was trimmed by 7 bases and V by 2 bases; bases with no gene match: 4. The germline gives CDR1 SGHRS, CDR2 YFSETQ. CDR3 length equals 14 residues. The CDR3 DNA reads TGCGCCAGCAGCTTTGGACAGGGAGGTGAAAAACTGTTTTTT. It specifies CASSFGQGGEKLFF.

V usage is TRBV4-2 and J usage is TRBJ2-5, with 11 bases aligning to TRBD2. The trim removed 3 bases at V and 1 base at J, leaving 7 bases unmatched. CDR3 length: 17 amino acids. CDR1 LGHNA and CDR2 YNFKEQ come from the germline V gene. CDR3: CASSQGPGTSGQETQYF. The CDR3 DNA reads TGTGCCAGCAGCCAGGGGCCCGGGACTAGCGGCCAAGAGACCCAGTACTTC.

V usage is TRBV5-1 and J usage is TRBJ1-4, with TRBD1 matching 8 bases. Germline assignment: CDR1 SGHRS and CDR2 YFSETQ. The CDR3 is 15 amino acids. J gave up 6 bases and V 3 bases, and 7 bases lay outside the gene matches. As DNA, the CDR3 is TGCGCCAGCAGCTCCCTGACAGGGGTAGATGAAAAACTGTTTTTT. Translated: CASSSLTGVDEKLFF.

There are a few counts of this clone. The chain is built from TRBV6-5 and TRBJ2-1; TRBD1 is a possible D gene (6 bases). Trimming took off 3 bases at V and 3 bases at J, with 12 bases between the two ends. CDR1 is MNHEY and CDR2 is SVGAGI in the germline V gene. CDR3 length equals 15 residues. CDR3 sequence (DNA): TGTGCCAGCAGTTATACAGGGAAAGGCTACAATGAGCAGTTCTTC. Translated: CASSYTGKGYNEQFF.

This clone was detected only a few times. The identical CDR3 is also encoded by other nucleotide sequences in the sample. The chain employs TRBV18 and TRBJ1-1; D may be TRBD1 (5 bases). Deletions cut 6 bases from V and 1 base from J, with 9 bases between. CDR3 size: 13 residues. Germline assignment: CDR1 KGHSH and CDR2 LQKENI. The chain's CDR3 is CASSRDRNTEAFF. The CDR3 region has the DNA TGTGCCAGCTCCCGCGACAGGAACACTGAAGCTTTCTTT.

The gene calls are TRBV5-4 and TRBJ2-7, with D unclear. V dropped 4 bases and J dropped 5 bases, with 13 bases sitting between them. Per germline, CDR1 SGHNT and CDR2 YYREEE (reference sequence). This CDR3 comprises 13 residues. The CDR3 loop reads CASSHLLLDEQYF. Here the CDR3 DNA reads TGTGCCAGCAGCCACTTGCTTCTGGACGAGCAGTACTTC.

The chain uses TRBV4-3 and TRBJ2-1, with TRBD2 matching 8 bases. CDR1 and CDR2 from the germline V gene are LGHNA and YSLEER. Trimming removed 4 bases from V and 5 bases from J; junction bases left unmatched: 10. This CDR3 is built from 16 residues. The CDR3, as DNA: TGCGCCAGCAGCCGAACACGACTAGCGATTGACAATGAGCAGTTCTTC. Its translation: CASSRTRLAIDNEQFF.

This clone was picked up a small number of times. V gene TRBV7-9 combines with J gene TRBJ1-1; D may be TRBD1 (5 bases). The germline CDR1 and CDR2 sequences are SEHNR and FQNEAQ (reference sequence). This CDR3 is 13 amino acids long. Trimming stripped 1 base from V and 4 bases from J, with 7 bases between. In DNA, the CDR3 is TGTGCCAGCAGCTTAGGACAGACCACTGAAGCTTTCTTT. Amino acids: CASSLGQTTEAFF.

This clone was observed a few times. The identical CDR3 is also encoded by other nucleotide sequences in the sample. The CDR3, as DNA: TGTGCCAGCAGTCTAGACTCCTACGAGCAGTACTTC. Residues: CASSLDSYEQYF. The V and J genes are TRBV28 and TRBJ2-7; D not resolved. V lost 5 bases to trimming and J lost 0 bases, with 5 bases between them. This CDR3 is 12 amino acids long. Looked up from germline, CDR1 is MDHEN and CDR2 is SYDVKM.

This clone appeared a few times. The V gene is TRBV4-1, the J gene TRBJ2-7, with 7 bases aligning to TRBD1. Germline CDR1 is MGHRA and CDR2 is YSYEKL. With 6 bases clipped from V and 7 bases from J, the junction kept 9 bases outside the gene matches. The CDR3 consists of 13 residues. CDR3 DNA: TGCGCCAGCAGGTCGACAGGGAAGGAAGAGCAGTACTTC. Protein product: CASRSTGKEEQYF.

This clone was recorded a few times. V is TRBV5-1 and J is TRBJ2-7; TRBD1 aligns across 8 bases. Per the germline V gene, CDR1 is SGHRS and CDR2 is YFSETQ. CDR3 length: 14 amino acids. After removal of 4 bases from V and 4 bases from J, the junction contained 7 bases not matched to a gene. Here the CDR3 DNA reads TGCGCCAGCAGCAAGACAGGGGAACTATACGAGCAGTACTTC. Its protein product is CASSKTGELYEQYF.

This clone was detected a few times. V usage is TRBV29-1 and J usage is TRBJ2-3; D might be TRBD2 (6 bases). The CDR3 spans 14 residues. Trimming took off 4 bases at V and 2 bases at J, with 13 bases between the two ends. Germline V gene sequence: CDR1 SQVTM, CDR2 ANQGSEA. CDR3 sequence: CSVGGEVLTDTQYF. CDR3 in DNA: TGCAGCGTTGGAGGGGAGGTCCTCACAGATACGCAGTATTTT.

The gene calls are TRBV27 and TRBJ2-7; TRBD2 matches at 7 bases. The CDR3 consists of 13 residues. V dropped 6 bases and J dropped 3; count of bases not matched to a gene: 5. Germline CDR1 MNHEY, CDR2 SMNVEV (reference sequence). This chain's CDR3 is CASRSQRGYEQYF. DNA of the CDR3: TGTGCCAGCAGGAGCCAGCGGGGCTACGAGCAGTACTTC.